The 15 T cell receptor beta chains presented below share a single source sample, sequenced in a study of T-cell reconstitution after alpha-beta-depleted transplantation in children. Preparing the TCRbeta library involved the use of unique molecular identifiers. TCRdb reprocessed the PCR reads via MiXCR and lists one record per CDR3 protein. The repertoire consists of fewer than 450,000 distinct CDR3 sequences, with 15% to 20% occurring once and the leading ten covering about 41%. The sequencing here drew on PBMCs, mostly from graft donor cells, taken 360 days after TCRalphabeta/CD19-depleted stem cell transplant. These receptors were collected from a male patient aged 2-15 years who had a stem cell transplant for acute lymphoblastic leukemia, so the T cells may come from the graft donor.

This clonotype was picked up many times. The J gene is TRBJ2-1, the V gene TRBV27; 9 nucleotides align to TRBD1. From germline, CDR1 is MNHEY and CDR2 SMNVEV (reference sequence). With 10 bases clipped from V and 4 bases from J, the junction kept 20 bases outside the gene matches. This CDR3 has 18 amino acids. CDR3 DNA sequence: TGTGCCACGGCTTATTTCGTGCCCGGGACAGGGTCTTACAATGAGCAGTTCTTC. Its protein is CATAYFVPGTGSYNEQFF.

This clonotype was seen a handful of times. The gene calls are TRBV20-1 and TRBJ2-3; weak D call: TRBD2 (5 bases). V was trimmed by 4 bases and J by 4 bases, leaving 24 bases between them. Germline values: CDR1 DFQATT, CDR2 SNEGSKA (reference sequence). The CDR3 is made up of 17 amino acids. Here the CDR3 reads CSATTPSRGEWADTQYF. The DNA of the CDR3 is TGCAGTGCTACGACCCCCTCTCGGGGAGAGTGGGCAGATACGCAGTATTTT.

The sample holds a few counts of this clonotype. This sequence joins TRBV11-2 and TRBJ2-5, with 8 bases fitting TRBD2. CDR3 length: 16 residues. The germline V gene has CDR1 SGHAT and CDR2 FQNNGV. V was pared by 4 bases and J by 5 bases, with 12 bases of the junction left unmatched. CDR3 in DNA: TGTGCCAGCAGCTCCTGGCTGGGACTAGGAACGGAGACCCAGTACTTC. This sequence encodes CASSSWLGLGTETQYF.

CDR3 nucleotides: TGTGCCAGCAGTTTTCGGCAGACGGCGCAGTACTTC. It codes for CASSFRQTAQYF. The gene calls are TRBV28 and TRBJ2-7; D gene uncertain. The ends were cut back, 3 bases at V and 9 bases at J, with 12 bases in the middle. CDR3 length equals 12 residues. Germline V gene sequence: CDR1 MDHEN, CDR2 SYDVKM.

This clonotype was detected ten times or more. This chain connects TRBV7-9 to TRBJ1-2, with TRBD1 matching over 10 bases. Germline loops: CDR1 SEHNR, CDR2 FQNEAQ (reference sequence). The J segment lost 6 bases and the V segment lost 5 bases, leaving 12 bases of the junction unmatched. The CDR3 has 16 residues. For the CDR3, the DNA is TGTGCCAGCAGCCCACCCGCGACCGGGACAGGGGATGGCTACACCTTC. It codes for CASSPPATGTGDGYTF.

This clonotype was seen a handful of times. The rearrangement links TRBV12-3 or TRBV12-4 to TRBJ1-1; the D is unclear. V lost 3 bases and J lost 1, with 9 bases in between. The CDR3 has 14 residues. CDR3 amino acids: CASSFWRGNTEAFF. Here the CDR3 DNA reads TGTGCCAGCAGTTTCTGGCGGGGGAACACTGAAGCTTTCTTT.

V usage is TRBV4-1 and J usage is TRBJ1-2; a weak D match, TRBD1 (6 bases). Germline CDR1 reads MGHRA; CDR2 reads YSYEKL. V was pared by 1 base and J by 6 bases, with 18 bases between. The CDR3 has 16 residues. Written as DNA, the CDR3 is TGCGCCAGCAGCCAAGCTTTAACAGGGTACGGTGATGGCTACACCTTC. It encodes CASSQALTGYGDGYTF.

The table lists this clonotype with a few counts. This chain connects TRBV29-1 to TRBJ2-3, with D possibly TRBD1 on 6 matching bases. Germline CDR1 SQVTM, CDR2 ANQGSEA. V was pared by 3 bases and J by 3 bases, with 13 bases between. The CDR3 length is 14 residues. CDR3 DNA sequence: TGCAGCGTTGATCAGGGGTATCCAACAGATACGCAGTATTTT. Protein product: CSVDQGYPTDTQYF.

The chain couples TRBV12-3 or TRBV12-4 to TRBJ2-7; D gene ambiguous. CDR3 size: 12 residues. V gave up 6 bases and J gave up 6 bases, with 12 bases separating them. CDR3 in amino acids: CASSGPRREQYF. CDR3 nucleotides: TGTGCCAGCAGCGGTCCTCGGCGCGAGCAGTACTTC.

This clonotype was detected many times. V usage is TRBV12-3 or TRBV12-4 and J usage is TRBJ1-3; D gene unclear. V dropped 4 bases and J dropped 0 bases, with 13 bases sitting between them. This CDR3 has 16 residues. The CDR3 sequence: CASSSPHRGSGNTIYF. Here the CDR3 DNA reads TGTGCCAGCAGTTCCCCTCATAGAGGCTCTGGAAACACCATATATTTT.

This clonotype showed up just a few times. The chain links TRBV24-1 to TRBJ1-4; tentatively, D is TRBD1 (6 bases). Trimming removed 8 bases from V and 5 bases from J, with 23 bases in between. This CDR3 is 17 amino acids long. From germline, CDR1 is KGHDR and CDR2 SFDVKD. The CDR3 reads CATNGRQAVLPNEKLFF. The CDR3 nucleotides read TGTGCCACCAACGGTCGACAGGCAGTTCTCCCCAATGAAAAACTGTTTTTT.

This chain connects TRBV13 to TRBJ2-7, with TRBD1 as a possible D gene (5 bases). With 5 bases removed from V and 2 bases from J, the gap between germline ends came to 19 bases. This CDR3 has 16 residues. CDR1 is PRHDT, CDR2 FYEKMQ, per germline (reference sequence). Here the CDR3 reads CASSAGADILTYEQYF. For the CDR3, the DNA is TGTGCCAGCAGCGCTGGGGCGGACATCCTAACCTACGAGCAGTACTTC.

The rearrangement links TRBV15 to TRBJ2-1; perhaps TRBD2 as D (6 bases). V lost 2 bases and J lost 2, with 10 bases in between. The CDR3 consists of 15 residues. The germline gives CDR1 LNHNV, CDR2 YYDKDF (reference sequence). CDR3 coding DNA: TGTGCCACCAGCAGATTAGCGGAAGCCTACAATGAGCAGTTCTTC. Translated: CATSRLAEAYNEQFF.

Here the CDR3 reads CAIGEGPFTDTQYF. DNA of the CDR3: TGTGCCATCGGGGAGGGGCCGTTCACAGATACGCAGTATTTT. The J gene is TRBJ2-3, the V gene TRBV10-3; 7 bases fit TRBD2. V lost 8 bases and J lost 2; bases outside the gene matches: 7. The CDR3 spans 14 residues. Germline V lookup: CDR1 ENHRY, CDR2 SYGVKD.

This clonotype was observed a few times. The chain links TRBV28 to TRBJ2-7; 15 nucleotides line up with TRBD2. Germline V lookup: CDR1 MDHEN, CDR2 SYDVKM. This CDR3 region has 19 residues. Trimming took 6 bases from V and 0 from J; bases not matched to a gene: 12. The CDR3 bases are TGTGCCAGCAGCTCGATCCCGGGACTAGCGGGGGGAAGCTCCTACGAGCAGTACTTC. This gives the protein CASSSIPGLAGGSSYEQYF.